The clone carrying this T cell receptor (beta chain) turned up a few times. Its antigen is unidentified. This record comes from a study of T cells in Graves' hyperthyroidism and ophthalmopathy. Germline CDR1 is SGHAT and CDR2 is FQNNGV. The germline V and J ends were trimmed by 5 bases and 6 bases, with 13 bases remaining between them. This CDR3 spans 13 amino acids. Exclusion criteria comprised uncontrolled infection, other autoimmune disease, pregnancy or lactation. Clinicians diagnosed patients from clinical symptoms, serum thyroxine and TRAb, thyroid ultrasound and orbital computed tomography. Fresh peripheral blood, 8 to 10 ml of it, supplied the PBMCs. Amplified regions were TCR beta CDR3 sequences from RNA transcripts. The TCR CDR3 was amplified in a first-round RT-PCR using the HTBI primer set. TCRdb re-derived calls from the multiplex PCR reads in MiXCR, one entry per CDR3 protein. The table has fewer than 900,000 distinct CDR3 sequences, about 17% seen once.

Study findings and constraints: Separating ophthalmopathy from stable hyperthyroidism was achieved by a 13 V-J model.

The chain combines TRBV11-2 with TRBJ1-2; no reliable D call. The source of this sequence is a man aged 18-30 years with Graves' hyperthyroidism. The source material was blood. DNA for the CDR3: TGTGCCAGCAGCCCGAGGAAAGGGAATGGCTACACCTTC. This gives the protein CASSPRKGNGYTF.